This entry lists 7 T cell receptor beta chains sequenced from one sample in a study of blood T cells in healthy people across ages. Then a second PCR, running roughly 7 to 11 cycles, was carried out with a sample-barcoded 5' primer and a J-beta primer mix. TCRdb recomputed calls from the 5' RACE reads with MiXCR, one row per CDR3 protein. The data show around 1,100,000 distinct CDR3 sequences, 35% to 45% seen once. The sample taken for sequencing was blood. The receptors derive from a young man in good health.

This clonotype was observed once. At one end, the junction sequence differs from germline, possibly due to a read error. The chain has TRBV7-9 and TRBJ1-1, with D uncertain. This CDR3 has 13 amino acids. Per the germline V gene, CDR1 is SEHNR and CDR2 is FQNEAQ (reference sequence). CDR3 DNA: TGTGCCGGCAGCGTAGACTCCGGCGCTGAAGCTTTCTTT. Protein product: CAGSVDSGAEAFF.

The chain recombines TRBV12-3 or TRBV12-4 with TRBJ1-5; D not certain. The CDR3 spans 20 residues. Between the trimmed V and J ends, which lost 6 bases and 2 bases, there was a span of 29 bases. CDR3 protein: CASSHLPGGPRYVGNQPQHF. In nucleotides, the CDR3 is TGTGCCAGCAGCCACTTACCGGGTGGGCCGAGATACGTCGGCAATCAGCCCCAGCATTTT.

In this sample, this clonotype turned up a few times. V and J are TRBV6-6 and TRBJ2-6, with 7 bases lining up with TRBD1. Germline CDR1 is MNHNY and CDR2 is SVGAGI (reference sequence). J lost 1 base, V lost 6 bases, and 9 bases had no gene match. This CDR3 has 17 amino acids. In DNA form, the CDR3 reads TGTGCCAGCAGACCAGACAGGGTTAGTTCTGGGGCCAACGTCCTGACTTTC. Protein sequence: CASRPDRVSSGANVLTF.

This clonotype was recorded a few times. DNA of the CDR3: TGCGCCAGCAGCTTGGGAATAGAGAACACTGAAGCTTTCTTT. Amino acids: CASSLGIENTEAFF. The V gene is TRBV5-1, the J gene TRBJ1-1, with D unresolved. The CDR3 has 14 residues. Deletions cut 0 bases from V and 1 base from J, with 7 bases between. CDR1 is SGHRS and CDR2 is YFSETQ in the germline V gene.

This clonotype showed up just a few times. The rearrangement joins TRBV4-2 to TRBJ2-7; D is unresolved. Germline lookup yields CDR1 LGHNA and CDR2 YNFKEQ. The CDR3 is 15 amino acids. V lost 1 base and J lost 0, with 10 bases in between. The CDR3 is CASSQVGRSSYEQYF. DNA of the CDR3: TGTGCCAGCAGCCAAGTTGGACGTTCCTCCTACGAGCAGTACTTC.

V and J are TRBV12-3 or TRBV12-4 and TRBJ2-4, with 10 positions matching TRBD2. With the DNA end fitting TRBJ2-5 better, the J assignment may be wrong. There are 14 residues in the CDR3. This CDR3 is CASMSGGVEETQYF. The DNA of the CDR3 is TGTGCCAGCATGAGCGGGGGGGTTGAGGAGACCCAGTACTTC.

The chain links TRBV29-1 to TRBJ2-5; D tentatively reads TRBD1 or TRBD2 (6 bases each). The CDR3 is 13 amino acids. V was pared by 5 bases and J by 11 bases, with 21 bases between. Germline V gives CDR1 SQVTM, CDR2 ANQGSEA. The CDR3 spells CSVRGADYNEQYF. In DNA form, the CDR3 reads TGCAGCGTTAGGGGGGCCGACTACAATGAGCAGTACTTC.